This T cell receptor (beta chain) came from a study of brain T cells in children with intractable seizures. With regard to this clone: What it recognizes is unknown.

Germline CDR1 MDHEN, CDR2 SYDVKM. This CDR3 region has 12 residues. V shed 8 bases and J shed 4 bases, with 11 bases lying between them. Specified time point: blood from clinic visit 5 months post-surgery; TSC patient then seizure free. Patients received at least one anti-epileptic drug before surgery. Overall study results and limits: Absence of clones before surgery may stem from lower sequencing depth.

Sequencing used immunoSEQ multiplex PCR; TCRdb keeps in-frame clones, though not all of them. The sample holds about 320,000 clones; more than 85% are singletons and the top ten take about 5.8%. The input for sequencing was peripheral blood, taken about 5 months after surgery. The chain combines TRBV28 with TRBJ1-2, with D perhaps matching TRBD1 (6 bases). The origin of this receptor is a boy in the first two years of life with tuberous sclerosis and intractable seizures. The CDR3 sequence: CASGGRPYGYTF. The CDR3 DNA reads as TGTGCCAGCGGGGGGCGCCCCTATGGCTACACCTTC.